This TCR beta chain was sequenced during a study of blood T cells in healthy people across ages. The V gene's germline CDR1 is SEHNR and CDR2 FQNEAQ (reference sequence). V gave up 5 bases and J gave up 3 bases; unmatched junction bases: 6. The CDR3 runs to 15 residues. The use of a sample-barcoded 5' primer and a J-beta primer mix characterized a second PCR of roughly 6 to 11 cycles. A template-switch adaptor with 12 random nucleotides tagged each cDNA molecule. TCRdb passed the 5' RACE reads through MiXCR, listing each CDR3 protein once. The sample shows about 1.5 million distinct CDR3 sequences, under 55% of them seen only once. Turning to this clonotype: The antigen remains unidentified.

Findings and limits, study-wide: Percentage of naive T cells showed a strong correlation with TCR beta diversity. The recorded TCR beta diversity per million T cells decreased in a roughly linear manner with age. Leaving the PBMCs unsorted stopped any conclusive comparison of naive versus antigen-experienced cells.

The chain combines TRBV7-9 with TRBJ1-4; 7 nucleotides agree with TRBD1. This receptor was identified in a woman in her late teens or twenties in good health. The sequenced sample consisted of blood. The CDR3 DNA follows: TGTGCCAGCAGCAGGAGACAGGGTTCTAATGAAAAACTGTTTTTT. Translation: CASSRRQGSNEKLFF. Full variable domain (remainder filled in from reference TRBV7-9 and TRBJ1-4): DTGVSQNPRHKITKRGQNVTFRCDPISEHNRLYWYRQTLGQGPEFLTYFQNEAQLEKSRLLSDRFSAERPKGSFSTLEIQRTEQGDSAMYLCASSRRQGSNEKLFFGSGTQLSVL.